This T cell receptor beta chain stems from a study of blood T cell repertoires in COVID-19. On the study more broadly: From the United States, Italy and Spain came samples of acute and convalescent COVID-19. The cDNA or gDNA used as material had been derived from T cells, B-cell-depleted T cells, or PBMCs.

CDR1 ENHRY and CDR2 SYGVKD come from the germline V gene. This CDR3 is built from 14 residues. The V and J ends lost 8 bases and 2 bases, in that order; junction bases with no gene match: 5. Here immunoSEQ multiplex PCR was the method, and the copy in TCRdb shows in-frame clones only, minus some. The table includes around 100,000 clones, around 90% detected once. This TCR was recovered from a woman of 80 years or more with acute or convalescent COVID-19. This chain joins TRBV10-3 and TRBJ2-2, with 7 positions matching TRBD2. Sample: peripheral blood. The CDR3 is CAIPLGLNTGELFF. The CDR3 DNA sequence: TGTGCCATCCCCTTGGGACTAAACACCGGGGAGCTGTTTTTT.